These 23 T cell receptor beta chains originate from one sample sequenced in a study of tumor and adjacent non-tumor tissue in lung cancer. No cell sorting was done before RNA was extracted from the tissue. TCRbeta libraries were built with three rounds of nested PCR, modified from ARM-PCR. Using its own MiXCR run on the multiplex PCR reads, TCRdb lists one record per CDR3 protein. The sample yields approximately 100,000 distinct CDR3 sequences, more than 60% seen once. The sample taken for sequencing was lung tumor tissue. The receptors originated from a woman aged 60-75 years with non-small cell lung cancer.

The sample holds many counts of this clonotype. The CDR3 is CASSDPGTASNEQFF. The CDR3, as DNA: TGCGCCAGCAGCGACCCCGGGACAGCATCCAATGAGCAGTTCTTC. The J gene is TRBJ2-1, the V gene TRBV5-1, with 7 bases that match TRBD1. The CDR3 is 15 amino acids. V trimming: 4 bases; J trimming: 6 bases; junction bases outside the gene matches: 10. Germline V gene data show CDR1 as SGHRS and CDR2 as YFSETQ. Full variable domain (outside the CDR3, taken from reference TRBV5-1 and TRBJ2-1): KAGVTQTPRYLIKTRGQQVTLSCSPISGHRSVSWYQQTPGQGLQFLFEYFSETQRNKGNFPGRFSGRQFSNSRSEMNVSTLELGDSALYLCASSDPGTASNEQFFGPGTRLTVL.

This clonotype was seen many times. V is TRBV4-2 and J is TRBJ2-2, with 11 nucleotides matching TRBD2. The germline gives CDR1 LGHNA, CDR2 YNFKEQ. V was clipped by 4 bases and J by 2 bases; unmatched bases: 6. The CDR3 extends over 17 amino acids. This CDR3 reads CASSPGGTSGNTGELFF. In nucleotides, the CDR3 is TGTGCCAGCAGCCCGGGCGGGACTAGCGGAAACACCGGGGAGCTGTTTTTT.

The chain couples TRBV6-2 or TRBV6-3 to TRBJ1-2; a weak D match, TRBD1 (5 bases). This CDR3 is 15 amino acids long. CDR1 and CDR2 from the germline V gene are MNHEY and SVGEGT. Trimming left V 7 bases short and J 4 bases short, with 19 bases between. The DNA of the CDR3 is TGTGCCAGCATACCTCGGGACTTGAACCTCTATGGCTACACCTTC. Its translation is CASIPRDLNLYGYTF.

In the case of this clonotype: This may come from a read error, since a much larger clone is one base off. V is TRBV20-1 and J is TRBJ2-2; 10 bases are shared with TRBD2. Germline CDR1 DFQATT, CDR2 SNEGSKA (reference sequence). The CDR3 covers 15 residues. CDR3 sequence (DNA): TGCAGTGCTAGGATCGGGACTAGCGTCACCGAGGAGCTGTTTTTT. Its translation is CSARIGTSVTEELFF.

Turning to this clonotype: This may be a read error, as it is one base from a much larger clone. The conserved final phenylalanine or tryptophan is absent from the CDR3, which likely points to a read error. The rearrangement links TRBV20-1 to TRBJ1-1, with D unclear. The CDR3 contains 11 residues. Trimming took 6 bases from V and 0 from J, leaving 5 bases between them. From germline, CDR1 is DFQATT and CDR2 SNEGSKA (reference sequence). The CDR3 loop reads CSAGLNTEAFY. CDR3 coding DNA: TGCAGTGCCGGCTTGAACACTGAAGCTTTCTAT.

This clonotype was counted only a few times. A much larger clone sits a single nucleotide away, making a read error possible. The chain carries TRBV6-5 and TRBJ2-7; D may match TRBD1 or TRBD2 (6 bases each). CDR3 length equals 11 residues. CDR1 is MNHEY, CDR2 SVGAGI, per germline. The CDR3 loop reads CASLGGGLINF. In DNA form, the CDR3 reads TGTGCCAGCCTGGGGGGCGGCCTAATTAACTTC.

A note on this clonotype: At one end the junction does not follow the germline gene, possibly because of a read error. J is TRBJ1-6 and V is TRBV20-1; 11 bases align to TRBD1. The CDR3 runs to 17 residues. Germline loops: CDR1 DFQATT, CDR2 SNEGSKA (reference sequence). CDR3 sequence (DNA): TGCAGTGCCTCCGGGACAGGGGGAAGTTCCTATAATTCACCCCTCCGCTTC. Protein product: CSASGTGGSSYNSPLRF.

Regarding this clonotype: A much larger clone lies one base from this, so it may be a read error. The chain recombines TRBV12-3 or TRBV12-4 with TRBJ1-5; D uncertain. The CDR3 has 12 amino acids. The CDR3 DNA is TGTGTCAAACGACCGTGTAATCAGCACCAGCATTTT. Translating it yields CVKRPCNQHQHF.

To note about this clonotype: The germline gene is not matched at one end of the junction; a read error may be the cause. The rearrangement joins TRBV28 to TRBJ2-5; the match to TRBD1 covers 7 bases. Germline V gene lookup returns CDR1 MDHEN and CDR2 SYDVKM. The CDR3 totals 16 residues. The CDR3 sequence is CASSISSGTAQEIQYF. In nucleotides, the CDR3 is TGTGCCAGCAGTATATCTTCCGGGACAGCCCAAGAGATCCAGTACTTC.

A note on this clonotype: A much larger clone lies a single base off, so this may be a read error. The rearrangement links TRBV4-2 to TRBJ1-6; 8 positions match TRBD1. Germline CDR1 LGHNA, CDR2 YNFKEQ. With 3 bases clipped from V and 6 bases from J, the junction kept 10 bases outside the gene matches. The CDR3 is 17 amino acids. CDR3 nucleotide sequence: TGTGCCAGCAGCCATAGCGGACAGGGTGTGTCTAATTCACCCCTCCACTTT. It yields the protein CASSHSGQGVSNSPLHF.

As for this clonotype: One junction end does not reproduce the germline sequence, and a read error may be involved. CDR3 region: CTSNLVGASYNEQFF. CDR3 coding DNA: TGTACCAGCAATTTAGTCGGGGCGAGTTACAATGAGCAGTTCTTC. The rearrangement joins TRBV6-1 to TRBJ2-1; D is possibly TRBD1 or TRBD2 (5 bases each). CDR3 length: 15 residues. Germline V lookup: CDR1 MNHNS, CDR2 SASEGT.

On this clonotype itself: One end of the junction is discordant with germline, which a read error may explain. The J gene is TRBJ2-3, the V gene TRBV6-2 or TRBV6-3, with D maybe TRBD1 (5 bases). This CDR3 is 12 amino acids long. Germline values: CDR1 MNHEY, CDR2 SVGEGT. CDR3 nucleotides: TGTGCCAGCAGTCTAGGGGCAGATACGCAGTGTTTT. The encoded protein is CASSLGADTQCF.

This chain joins TRBV11-2 and TRBJ2-1, with TRBD2 matching 12 bases. V shed 7 bases, J shed 6 bases, and the junction held 10 bases outside the gene matches. Germline V gene data show CDR1 as SGHAT and CDR2 as FQNNGV. The CDR3 is 16 amino acids. The chain's CDR3 is CASMLGGTSGPNEQFF. DNA for the CDR3: TGTGCCAGCATGCTAGGAGGGACTAGCGGGCCCAATGAGCAGTTCTTC.

The chain is built from TRBV20-1 and TRBJ1-1; tentatively, D is TRBD1 (6 bases). This CDR3 comprises 13 residues. The ends were cut back, 4 bases at V and 5 bases at J, with 14 bases in the middle. CDR1 is DFQATT and CDR2 is SNEGSKA in the germline V gene (reference sequence). CDR3 region: CSAKTGSGTEAFF. The CDR3 region has the DNA TGCAGTGCTAAGACAGGAAGCGGGACTGAAGCTTTCTTT.

As regards this clonotype: Being one base from a much bigger clone, this may be a read error. The V and J genes are TRBV5-4 and TRBJ2-1, with D unresolved. V gave up 4 bases and J gave up 7 bases, with 15 bases separating them. Germline-derived CDR1 and CDR2 are SGHNT and YYREEE (reference sequence). The CDR3 extends over 14 amino acids. The CDR3 DNA sequence: TGTGCCAGCAGCCTCACTGGGTCGAATAATGAGCAGTTCTTC. It yields the protein CASSLTGSNNEQFF.

Turning to this clonotype: Sequence at one end of the junction differs from germline and may be a read error. This chain joins TRBV11-2 and TRBJ1-2; a weak D match, TRBD1 (5 bases). Germline V gives CDR1 SGHAT, CDR2 FQNNGV. The CDR3 is made up of 14 amino acids. The CDR3 sequence is CTSSMDKGYYGYTF. The CDR3 DNA is TGTACCAGCAGCATGGACAAGGGCTACTATGGCTACACCTTC.

Comment on this clonotype: A much larger clone lies a single base off, so this may be a read error. The V call is TRBV9, the J call TRBJ2-2, with D possibly TRBD2 on 6 matching bases. CDR1 SGDLS and CDR2 YYNGEE come from the germline V gene. V lost 0 bases to trimming and J lost 6 bases, with 9 bases between them. The CDR3 has 14 amino acids. The CDR3 reads CASSVVSGAGELFF. The CDR3 nucleotides are TGTGCCAGCAGCGTAGTATCGGGAGCCGGGGAGCTGTTTTTT.

With respect to this clonotype: The conserved phenylalanine or tryptophan is not found at the CDR3 terminus, so this likely reflects a read error. V gene TRBV4-3 combines with J gene TRBJ2-7; D is ambiguous. V gave up 10 bases and J gave up 1 base, with 14 bases separating them. The CDR3 spans 13 residues. Germline V gives CDR1 LGHNA, CDR2 YSLEER. CDR3 DNA: TGCGCCAACGGCTATTGCAAGTCCTACGAGCAGTACTGC. Protein product: CANGYCKSYEQYC.

Concerning this clonotype itself: The junction departs from germline at one end; a sequencing error may be responsible. The chain employs TRBV5-6 and TRBJ2-7, with TRBD1 matching over 9 bases. This CDR3 has 14 amino acids. Germline values: CDR1 SGHDT, CDR2 YYEEEE. CDR3 in DNA: TGTGCCGGCAGCTCGGGACAGGGAGGTGATTGGCAGTACTTC. It encodes CAGSSGQGGDWQYF.

In this sample, this clonotype turned up many times. This chain joins TRBV29-1 and TRBJ2-3; D ambiguous. V lost 8 bases to trimming and J lost 2 bases, with 14 bases between them. The CDR3 sequence is 13 residues long. Germline lookup yields CDR1 SQVTM and CDR2 ANQGSEA. Written as DNA, the CDR3 is TGCAGCACAAGTGGAGCTGCCACAGATACGCAGTATTTT. Its translation: CSTSGAATDTQYF.

Comment on this clonotype: A read error may account for a junction end that differs from germline. The chain links TRBV6-6 to TRBJ2-3, with 10 bases aligning to TRBD1. Germline assignment: CDR1 MNHNY and CDR2 SVGAGI (reference sequence). The CDR3 is made up of 12 amino acids. The CDR3 DNA sequence: TGTGCCAACGACAGGGGGCAAGATACTCAGTATTTT. Its protein product is CANDRGQDTQYF.

Details on this clonotype: One end of the junction does not line up with germline, which may come from a read error. The genes are TRBV10-3 and TRBJ2-7; D possibly matches TRBD1 or TRBD2 (5 bases each). The CDR3 spans 14 residues. Germline CDR1 reads ENHRY; CDR2 reads SYGVKD. The CDR3 nucleotides are TGTGTCATCACTGAGCGAGGCCGGGACGACGAGCAGTACTTC. It codes for CVITERGRDDEQYF.

Points on this clonotype: Possible read error: a much larger clone is one base away. V and J are TRBV11-2 and TRBJ2-2, with 10 bases identical to TRBD1. Germline V gene lookup returns CDR1 SGHAT and CDR2 FQNNGV. The ends lost 2 bases at V and 6 bases at J; junction bases unmatched: 6. This CDR3 has 16 amino acids. CDR3 nucleotide sequence: TGTGCCAGCAGCTTAATAGTGGGACAGGGGCCCGGGGAGCTGTTTTTT. This sequence encodes CASSLIVGQGPGELFF.